Sequencing of this TCR beta chain was carried out in a study of Ad26.COV2.S vaccination and SARS-CoV-2 variants. Study summary: The study gave Ad26.COV2.S intramuscularly, once or twice 56 days apart.

With 3 bases removed from V and 5 bases from J, the gap between germline ends came to 10 bases. Germline V gives CDR1 LNHDA, CDR2 SQIVND (reference sequence). This CDR3 has 13 residues. Study-level points and caveats: The TCR breadth and depth analyses may have produced an underestimate of total T cell responses.

For this clone: Its antigen is as yet unknown.

Treatment denoted: some 20 received Ad26.COV2.S at low or high dose, single or two shots; 5 received placebo; per-sample allocation not given. Specimens were obtained on day 63 following the first vaccine or placebo injection. This vaccine is an Ad26 vector that expresses the Wuhan-strain SARS-CoV-2 spike. The assay was immunoSEQ multiplex PCR, and TCRdb's table has in-frame clones only and misses some. The sample includes hundreds of thousands of clones, about 87% seen only once; the top ten take 6.4%. The clonotype comes from a person aged 18-65 years who received the Ad26.COV2.S COVID-19 vaccine or a placebo. The rearrangement links TRBV19 to TRBJ1-1; no reliable D call. The sample here was peripheral blood, taken in a trial of Ad26.COV2.S vaccine versus placebo. The CDR3 loop is CASSIVRSTEAFF. CDR3 bases: TGTGCCAGTAGTATCGTCAGGTCAACTGAAGCTTTCTTT. The variable domain in full, completed from reference TRBV19 and TRBJ1-1, reads DGGITQSPKYLFRKEGQNVTLSCEQNLNHDAMYWYRQDPGQGLRLIYYSQIVNDFQKGDIAEGYSVSREKKESFPLTVTSAQKNPTAFYLCASSIVRSTEAFFGQGTRLTVV.